What follows are 20 T cell receptor beta chains derived from one specimen sequenced in a study of CD8+ T cells in alopecia areata. Extracted from the samples, RNA was reverse transcribed into cDNA to serve as the sequencing template. Profiling relied on immunoSEQ multiplex PCR, and the TCRdb table lists in-frame clones only, not all of them. The record shows around 1,800 clones for this sample, with no singletons present. Time point denoted: mouse skin at time of skin grafting. This specimen was skin, taken at week 0. Every receptor here comes from a C3H/HeJ mouse with alopecia areata. MHC haplotype of the strain: H2-k.

This clone is medium-sized within its sample. The gene symbols are mouse symbols. The read ends 4 residues before the CDR3 terminus; that terminus is restored from the germline J gene. The V gene is TRBV1, the J gene TRBJ2-7; 7 nucleotides align to TRBD1. V trimming: 3 bases; J trimming: 3 bases; junction bases outside the gene matches: 2. The CDR3 runs 13 residues. Germline V gene data show CDR1 as NSQYPW and CDR2 as LRSPGD (reference sequence). The sequenced CDR3 bases are TGCACCTGCAGTGCGCCAGGGGGCTAT. Protein sequence: CTCSAPGGY. The entire CDR3 is CTCSAPGGYEQYF.

This clone is labeled as medium-sized. The germline and genes are mouse ones. CDR3 bases read: TGTGCCAGCAAGGACAGGGGCTATGCT. Encoded protein: CASKDRGYA. The whole CDR3 reads CASKDRGYAEQFF. The genes are TRBV19 and TRBJ2-1, with TRBD1 matching 9 bases. The read is 4 residues too short to cover the CDR3 end, so that end is filled in from the germline J gene. Unmatched junction bases numbered 1, after V lost 6 bases and J lost 3 bases. The germline gives CDR1 FNHDT, CDR2 SITEND (reference sequence). This CDR3 contains 13 residues. The variable domain in full, completed from reference TRBV19 and TRBJ2-1, reads GGIITQTPKFLIGQEGQKLTLKCQQNFNHDTMYWYRQDSGKGLRLIYYSITENDLQKGDLSEGYDASREKKSSFSLTVTSAQKNEMAVFLCASKDRGYAEQFFGPGTRLTVL.

A few counts support this clone. The genes and germline here are from mouse. The read stops 4 residues short of the end of the CDR3; the missing end is completed from the germline J gene. The chain joins TRBV2 to TRBJ2-1; 12 bases are a match to TRBD2. The germline V gene has CDR1 LGHNA and CDR2 YSYQKL. The CDR3 sequence is 16 residues long. Unmatched junction bases numbered 2, after V lost 0 bases and J lost 5 bases. CDR3 DNA, as far as it was read: TGTGCCAGCAGCCAAGAGGGACTGGGGGGTCATGCT. This gives the protein CASSQEGLGGHA. The full CDR3 sequence reads CASSQEGLGGHAEQFF.

This clone is medium-sized within its sample. Gene names refer to mouse genes. The CDR3 goes on 4 residues after the read ends, and that part is filled in from the germline J gene. The rearrangement joins TRBV5 to TRBJ2-2; TRBD1 matches 9 bases. With 4 bases clipped from V and 0 bases from J, the junction kept 3 bases outside the gene matches. The CDR3 is 16 amino acids. CDR1 is LGHNA and CDR2 is YNLKQL in the germline V gene (reference sequence). CDR3 DNA (partial): TGTGCCAGCAGCCCCCGGGACAGGGCAAACACCGGG. Its translation: CASSPRDRANTG. The entire CDR3 sequence reads CASSPRDRANTGQLYF.

By sample fraction, this clone is medium-sized. Gene names denote mouse genes. From the germline J gene comes the end of the CDR3, since the read stops 4 residues before it. This chain joins TRBV26 and TRBJ1-1; D ambiguous. CDR1 is KGHPV, CDR2 FQNQEV, per germline (reference sequence). The CDR3 length is 9 residues. The chain's CDR3 is CASSQEVFF. Incomplete CDR3 DNA: TGTGCCAGCAGCCAA.

Within the sample, this clone is medium-sized. Gene names and germline match the mouse. From the germline J gene comes the end of the CDR3, since the read stops 4 residues before it. V is TRBV3 and J is TRBJ2-4; 8 bases agree with TRBD2. The CDR3 loop spans 16 amino acids. J was trimmed by 2 bases and V by 1 base; bases with no gene match: 5. Germline V lookup: CDR1 SNHLY, CDR2 FYNGKV (reference sequence). The CDR3 sequence: CASSLGGGRDQNTLYF. The CDR3 DNA, read in part, is TGTGCCAGCAGCTTAGGGGGGGGCCGAGATCAAAAC.

Many counts were recorded for this clone. Germline and genes here are mouse. Read coverage stops 4 residues before the CDR3 terminus; the germline J gene supplies the remainder. The gene calls are TRBV19 and TRBJ1-1, with D possibly matching TRBD1 (6 bases). The CDR3 spans 14 residues. Germline V lookup: CDR1 FNHDT, CDR2 SITEND (reference sequence). With 2 bases removed from V and 1 base from J, the gap between germline ends came to 9 bases. The sequenced CDR3 bases are TGTGCCAGCAGTATGGACAGAAAAAACACA. Protein sequence: CASSMDRKNT. The whole CDR3 sequence is CASSMDRKNTEVFF.

At least ten counts were recorded for this clone. Gene and germline names: mouse. The read is 4 residues too short to cover the CDR3 end, so that end is filled in from the germline J gene. The chain couples TRBV29 to TRBJ1-1, with TRBD1 matching over 12 bases. Germline CDR1 reads MSHET; CDR2 reads SYDVDS. The CDR3 sequence is 15 residues long. CDR3 region: CASSLGTGGPREVFF. The CDR3 DNA, read in part, is TGTGCTAGCAGCCTCGGGACAGGGGGCCCGAGA.

By sample share, this clone is medium-sized (0.01 to 0.1%). Gene names are the mouse ones. The CDR3 is cut off 4 residues early in the read; its end comes from the germline J gene. V and J are TRBV13-1 and TRBJ2-7; 11 positions match TRBD2. CDR1 and CDR2 (germline): NSHNY, SYGAGN. The CDR3 is made up of 17 amino acids. Germline trimming cut 2 bases from V and 0 bases from J; bases unmatched to any gene: 7. CDR3: CASSEARDWGSSYEQYF. The DNA read from the CDR3 is TGTGCCAGCAGTGAAGCCCGGGACTGGGGGAGCTCCTAT.

This clone is deemed medium-sized (0.01 to 0.1%). Gene names and germline refer to mouse. The CDR3 end falls 4 residues outside the read, so it is completed with the germline J gene. The V call is TRBV29, the J call TRBJ2-7; the D gene is possibly TRBD1 (6 bases). Germline V gene lookup returns CDR1 MSHET and CDR2 SYDVDS. This CDR3 comprises 13 residues. The CDR3 protein is CASSLSGVYEQYF. The CDR3 bases that were read are TGTGCTAGCAGTTTGTCAGGGGTATAT.

This clone is judged medium-sized. Gene names are mouse gene names. The sequenced fragment ends 4 residues before the CDR3 boundary, so the rest is inferred from the germline J gene. The J gene is TRBJ2-1, the V gene TRBV19, with D possibly TRBD2 on 7 matching bases. This CDR3 spans 14 amino acids. Germline CDR1 FNHDT, CDR2 SITEND (reference sequence). V lost 0 bases to trimming and J lost 6 bases, with 10 bases between them. CDR3 residues: CASSIVLGAAEQFF. The sequenced CDR3 bases are TGTGCCAGCAGTATAGTCCTGGGGGCTGCT.

Ten or more counts support this clone. Gene names and germline match the mouse. The read halts 4 residues ahead of the CDR3 end, with the missing end drawn from the germline J gene. The chain combines TRBV14 with TRBJ1-1; 8 bases map to TRBD1. Germline CDR1 SGHDT, CDR2 FRDEAV. The CDR3 consists of 14 residues. Trimming removed 5 bases from V and 0 bases from J; junction bases left unmatched: 3. The CDR3 reads CASSPGQANTEVFF. The sequenced part of the CDR3 DNA is TGTGCCAGCAGCCCGGGACAGGCAAACACA.

The table lists this clone with many counts. Genes here carry mouse names. The read terminates 4 residues before the CDR3 end, so the remaining end is supplied by the germline J gene. This chain joins TRBV14 and TRBJ2-5; 7 bases agree with TRBD1. The CDR3 sequence is 13 residues long. Trimming removed 5 bases from V and 2 bases from J; junction bases left unmatched: 2. Germline values: CDR1 SGHDT, CDR2 FRDEAV. Here the CDR3 reads CASRGDSQDTQYF. Incomplete CDR3 DNA: TGTGCCAGCAGGGGGGACAGCCAAGAC.

This clone was picked up a small number of times. Each gene name is a mouse one. The read stops 4 residues short of the end of the CDR3; the missing end is completed from the germline J gene. The chain employs TRBV19 and TRBJ2-3, with 7 bases lining up with TRBD2. Germline V gene lookup returns CDR1 FNHDT and CDR2 SITEND (reference sequence). CDR3 length equals 13 residues. V lost 3 bases and J lost 3; bases outside the gene matches: 1. The part of the CDR3 DNA that was read is TGTGCCAGCAGTAGGGGGGGGGCAGAA. Its protein is CASSRGGAE. The full CDR3 reads CASSRGGAETLYF.

This clone was counted ten times or more. The listed genes are named as in mouse. The sequenced fragment ends 4 residues before the CDR3 boundary, so the rest is inferred from the germline J gene. V usage is TRBV31 and J usage is TRBJ1-2; D is perhaps TRBD1 (6 bases). Germline lookup yields CDR1 GKSSPN and CDR2 SITVG. The V and J ends lost 0 bases and 0 bases respectively, with 8 bases between them. The CDR3 covers 14 residues. The CDR3 loop is CAWSLDRSNSDYTF. The part of the CDR3 DNA that was read is TGTGCCTGGAGTCTAGACAGGTCAAACTCC.

This clone is medium-sized. Here the gene names and germline are mouse. CDR3 DNA, as far as it was read: TGTGCCAGCACCGGACTGGGGGGGCGCCAT. Translated: CASTGLGGRH. From start to end, the CDR3 is CASTGLGGRHEQYF. The rearrangement uses TRBV19 and TRBJ2-7; 13 nucleotides match TRBD2. The read ends 4 residues shy of where the CDR3 ends; the end is completed using the germline J gene. The CDR3 consists of 14 residues. Germline V gives CDR1 FNHDT, CDR2 SITEND (reference sequence).

Relative to its sample, this clone is medium-sized. Mouse gene names and germline throughout. CDR3 amino acids: CTCSAVNREEGAETLYF. The CDR3 bases that were read are TGCACCTGCAGTGCAGTAAACAGGGAAGAGGGGGCAGAA. The J gene is TRBJ2-3, the V gene TRBV1; maybe TRBD1 (6 bases). The read comes to an end 4 residues before the CDR3 does, leaving the germline J gene to fill in the end. Between the trimmed V and J ends, which lost 1 base and 3 bases, there was a span of 17 bases. Germline V gene data show CDR1 as NSQYPW and CDR2 as LRSPGD (reference sequence). The CDR3 runs 17 residues.

This clone was recorded many times. These gene names are mouse names. The CDR3 end falls 4 residues outside the read, so it is completed with the germline J gene. Different DNA sequences within this sample yield the same CDR3. This chain connects TRBV5 to TRBJ2-1; TRBD2 aligns across 10 bases. The CDR3 is made up of 16 amino acids. Per the germline V gene, CDR1 is LGHNA and CDR2 is YNLKQL (reference sequence). CDR3: CASSQEDWGVGAEQFF. The sequenced CDR3 bases are TGTGCCAGCAGCCAAGAAGACTGGGGGGTGGGGGCT.

This clone is labeled as large. Genes and germline are mouse. The read finishes 4 residues shy of the CDR3 end, and the germline J gene is used to complete it. The rearrangement links TRBV19 to TRBJ1-2; perhaps TRBD1 as D (6 bases). The CDR3 extends over 14 amino acids. V lost 4 bases to trimming and J lost 0 bases, with 10 bases between them. Per the germline V gene, CDR1 is FNHDT and CDR2 is SITEND (reference sequence). CDR3 bases read: TGTGCCAGCAGTCGGGACATCGCAAACTCC. It encodes CASSRDIANS. In full, the CDR3 reads CASSRDIANSDYTF.

This clone is medium-sized (0.01 to 0.1%) in the sample. Genes here carry mouse names. The CDR3 extends 3 residues past the end of the read, so its final part is completed from the germline J gene. The chain recombines TRBV19 with TRBJ1-6, with TRBD1 matching over 8 bases. Being an ORF, TRBJ1-6 has a function that is uncertain. Germline V lookup: CDR1 FNHDT, CDR2 SITEND (reference sequence). V was clipped by 3 bases and J by 7 bases; unmatched bases: 0. CDR3 size: 13 residues. The CDR3 DNA, read in part, is TGTGCCAGCAGTAGGACAGGGAATTCGCCC. Translation gives CASSRTGNSP. The full CDR3 sequence reads CASSRTGNSPLYF.